By share, the clone carrying this T cell receptor (delta chain) counts as large. What it binds is unknown. Gamma-chain- and delta-chain-specific primers converted PBMC RNA into TCR cDNA. TCRdb re-processed the RT-PCR reads via CATT. This table holds fewer than 1,500 delta-chain clones, about 8.9% found once. The data belong to a study of delta chains in infants with herpesvirus infections. Notes on the study in general: Among Vdelta1 cells, the public clonotype apparently waned within two to three months. Only the first time point after infection showed the public clonotype.

The CDR3 has 20 amino acids. V was clipped by 3 bases and J by 2 bases; unmatched bases: 12. The germline V gene encodes CDR1 GEAIGNYY and CDR2 EKD. The sample in question was peripheral blood, obtained at time point 2 of longitudinal follow-up. V is TRDV2 and J is TRDJ3, with 10 nucleotides matching TRDD3. The origin of this receptor is a human donor who was a Ugandan infant, either HIV-exposed or HIV-unexposed (not recorded which). CDR3 loop: CACDPRVGGYDPWDTRQMFF. The CDR3, as DNA: TGTGCCTGTGACCCCCGGGTCGGGGGATACGATCCCTGGGACACCCGACAGATGTTTTTC.